Listed here is a single T cell receptor (beta chain). What it binds is not known. The PCR made use of 60 Vbeta and 13 Jbeta primers. Here immunoSEQ multiplex PCR was the method, and the copy in TCRdb shows in-frame clones only, minus some. The table lists roughly 40,000 clones, with approximately 10% in the top ten. The data belong to a study of cytomegalovirus exposure and HLA in healthy donors. Study-wide results and limits: The only immune exposure information that was available was CMV serostatus.

The CDR3 is 13 amino acids. Trimming shortened V by 0 bases and J by 6 bases, and 9 bases separated the two germline ends. Germline V gene data show CDR1 as MNHNY and CDR2 as SVGAGI (reference sequence). Material for sequencing was PBMCs. The chain employs TRBV6-6 and TRBJ2-7; possibly TRBD1 for D (6 bases). The clonotype originates from a man aged 35 to 55 in good health and CMV-seropositive. The CDR3, as DNA: TGTGCCAGCAGTTACTCGCCAGGGGTCGAGCAGTACTTC. This gives the protein CASSYSPGVEQYF.